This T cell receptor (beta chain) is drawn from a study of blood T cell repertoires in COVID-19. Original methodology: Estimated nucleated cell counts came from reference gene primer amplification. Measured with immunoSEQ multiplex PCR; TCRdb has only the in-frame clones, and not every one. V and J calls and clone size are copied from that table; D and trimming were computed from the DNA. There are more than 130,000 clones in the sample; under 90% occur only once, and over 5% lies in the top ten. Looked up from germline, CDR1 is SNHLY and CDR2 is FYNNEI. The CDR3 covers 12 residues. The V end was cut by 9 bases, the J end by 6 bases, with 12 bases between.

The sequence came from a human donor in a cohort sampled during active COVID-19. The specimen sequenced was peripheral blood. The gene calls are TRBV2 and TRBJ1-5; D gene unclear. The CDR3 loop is CASQEEFQPQHF. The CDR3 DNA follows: TGTGCCAGTCAAGAGGAATTTCAGCCCCAGCATTTT.